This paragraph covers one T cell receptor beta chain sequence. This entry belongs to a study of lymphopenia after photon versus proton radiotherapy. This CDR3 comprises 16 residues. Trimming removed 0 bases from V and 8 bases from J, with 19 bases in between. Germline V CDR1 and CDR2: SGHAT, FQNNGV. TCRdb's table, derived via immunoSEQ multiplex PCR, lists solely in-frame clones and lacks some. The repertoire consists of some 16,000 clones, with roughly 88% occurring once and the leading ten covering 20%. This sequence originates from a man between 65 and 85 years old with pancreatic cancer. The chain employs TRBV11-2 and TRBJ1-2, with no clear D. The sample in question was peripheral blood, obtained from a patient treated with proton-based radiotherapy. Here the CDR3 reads CASSLDLWGGRGGYTF. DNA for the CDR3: TGTGCCAGCAGCTTAGATCTCTGGGGAGGACGGGGAGGCTACACCTTC.